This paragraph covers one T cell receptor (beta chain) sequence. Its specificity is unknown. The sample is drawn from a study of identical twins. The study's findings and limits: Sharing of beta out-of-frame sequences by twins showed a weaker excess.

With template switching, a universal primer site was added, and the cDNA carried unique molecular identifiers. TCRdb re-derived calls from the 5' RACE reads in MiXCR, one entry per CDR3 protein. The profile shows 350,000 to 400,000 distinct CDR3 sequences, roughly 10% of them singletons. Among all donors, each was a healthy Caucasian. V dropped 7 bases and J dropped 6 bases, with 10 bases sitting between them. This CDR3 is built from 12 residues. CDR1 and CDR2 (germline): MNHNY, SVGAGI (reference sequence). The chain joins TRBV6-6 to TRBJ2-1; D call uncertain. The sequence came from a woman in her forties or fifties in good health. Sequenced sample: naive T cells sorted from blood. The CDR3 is CASKGPLNEQFF. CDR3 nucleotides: TGTGCCAGCAAAGGGCCCCTCAATGAGCAGTTCTTC.